The 14 T cell receptor beta chains given below trace back to one sample, sequenced in a study of spatial heterogeneity in lung cancer. Study-wide results and limits: Tumoral mutation counts were tracked by counts of expanded intratumoral alpha and beta TCRs.

Time point meaning: sample taken at primary tumor resection. Their antigens are not known. TCRdb used MiXCR to reprocess the 5' RACE reads, holding one entry per CDR3 protein. The sample holds about 7,000 distinct CDR3 sequences; 10% to 15% are singletons and the top ten take 7.5% to 10%. Source: lung tumor tissue, taken at surgery. All receptors derive from a male donor with early-stage non-small cell lung cancer.

In its sample, this clonotype was seen many times. This rearrangement joins TRBV20-1 to TRBJ1-5; D not certain. V lost 5 bases to trimming and J lost 0 bases, with 11 bases between them. The germline V gene encodes CDR1 DFQATT and CDR2 SNEGSKA (reference sequence). There are 14 residues in the CDR3. The CDR3 protein is CSASATYSNQPQHF. The CDR3 region has the DNA TGCAGTGCTTCTGCAACGTATAGCAATCAGCCCCAGCATTTT.

This clonotype is termed medium-sized. V gene TRBV14 combines with J gene TRBJ2-2; no reliable D call. The CDR3 is 16 amino acids. Between the trimmed V and J ends, which lost 2 bases and 5 bases, there was a span of 15 bases. Germline CDR1 reads SGHDN; CDR2 reads FVKESK. CDR3 in DNA: TGTGCCAGCAGCCAATTCGGCCGAGATTTAACCGGGGAGCTGTTTTTT. It is translated as CASSQFGRDLTGELFF.

This clonotype has a count of ten or more. This chain connects TRBV3-1 to TRBJ1-3; possible D gene TRBD1, 5 bases. Germline CDR1 and CDR2: LGHDT and YNNKEL (reference sequence). The germline V and J ends were trimmed by 4 bases and 0 bases, with 13 bases remaining between them. The CDR3 is 16 residues long. CDR3 sequence: CASSPPGLRSGNTIYF. The DNA of the CDR3 is TGTGCCAGCAGCCCTCCGGGACTGCGCTCTGGAAACACCATATATTTT.

The V call is TRBV6-5, the J call TRBJ2-7; D may correspond to TRBD1 or TRBD2 (5 bases each). This CDR3 has 14 amino acids. V shed 7 bases and J shed 3 bases, with 16 bases lying between them. Germline-derived CDR1 and CDR2 are MNHEY and SVGAGI. The CDR3 DNA reads TGTGCCAGCAAGCCGGGACCGGCGGTCTACGAGCAGTACTTC. It specifies CASKPGPAVYEQYF.

Many counts were recorded for this clonotype. CDR3 DNA: TGTGCCAGCAACATCCCGGGACAGGGATCCTACGAGCAGTACTTC. Translated: CASNIPGQGSYEQYF. The chain couples TRBV28 to TRBJ2-7, with 9 bases aligning to TRBD1. With 7 bases clipped from V and 1 base from J, the junction kept 8 bases outside the gene matches. CDR3 length: 15 amino acids. The germline gives CDR1 MDHEN, CDR2 SYDVKM. Using reference TRBV28 and TRBJ2-7 for the parts outside the CDR3, the full variable domain is DVKVTQSSRYLVKRTGEKVFLECVQDMDHENMFWYRQDPGLGLRLIYFSYDVKMKEKGDIPEGYSVSREKKERFSLILESASTNQTSMYLCASNIPGQGSYEQYFGPGTRLTVT.

This clonotype appeared many times. The rearrangement uses TRBV13 and TRBJ2-7; D gene ambiguous. Germline CDR1 reads PRHDT; CDR2 reads FYEKMQ (reference sequence). The CDR3 runs to 14 residues. V was pared by 2 bases and J by 1 base, with 9 bases between. The CDR3 nucleotides read TGTGCCAGCAGCTTAATGGCAGAGTCCTACGAGCAGTACTTC. It is translated as CASSLMAESYEQYF.

There are many counts of this clonotype. This chain uses TRBV18 with TRBJ2-3; no reliable D call. The V end was cut by 3 bases, the J end by 1 base, with 8 bases between. From germline, CDR1 is KGHSH and CDR2 LQKENI. The CDR3 consists of 14 residues. CDR3 DNA sequence: TGTGCCAGCTCACCTTCGCAGGGCACAGATACGCAGTATTTT. This translates into CASSPSQGTDTQYF.

This clonotype has just a few counts. The rearrangement uses TRBV5-5 and TRBJ1-2; perhaps TRBD1 as D (6 bases). V was pared by 6 bases and J by 0 bases, with 9 bases between. Germline-derived CDR1 and CDR2 are SGHKS and YYEKEE (reference sequence). The CDR3 is made up of 13 amino acids. DNA for the CDR3: TGTGCCAGCAACAGGGTCCCTAACTATGGCTACACCTTC. The encoded protein is CASNRVPNYGYTF.

This clonotype was seen many times. The chain is built from TRBV12-5 and TRBJ2-2, with 11 bases matching TRBD2. This CDR3 is built from 15 residues. In germline, CDR1 is LGHNT, CDR2 FRNRAP. Trimming at V came to 6 bases and at J to 6 bases, leaving 6 bases not matched to a gene. The chain's CDR3 is CASGPRLAGPGELFF. The CDR3 DNA sequence: TGTGCTAGTGGACCAAGACTAGCGGGACCCGGGGAGCTGTTTTTT.

This clonotype came up many times. This chain links TRBV12-3 or TRBV12-4 with TRBJ1-5; no definite D call. Deletions cut 1 base from V and 4 bases from J, with 8 bases between. The CDR3 has 14 amino acids. The CDR3 bases are TGTGCCAGCAGTTTAGTACTGAAAAATCAGCCCCAGCATTTT. Its translation is CASSLVLKNQPQHF.

This clonotype occurred many times. The rearrangement joins TRBV7-9 to TRBJ2-1; D tentatively fits TRBD1 or TRBD2 (5 bases each). The V end lost 5 bases, the J end lost 2 bases, and 13 bases lay between the germline ends. The germline V gene has CDR1 SEHNR and CDR2 FQNEAQ (reference sequence). There are 15 residues in the CDR3. CDR3 protein: CASSPQLGAYNEQFF. In nucleotides, the CDR3 is TGTGCCAGCAGCCCCCAACTAGGGGCCTACAATGAGCAGTTCTTC.

This clonotype is medium-sized (0.01 to 0.1%) within its sample. V usage is TRBV7-9 and J usage is TRBJ2-7; 12 bases are a match to TRBD2. J lost 0 bases, V lost 5 bases, and 14 bases had no gene match. The CDR3 covers 19 residues. Germline V gene data show CDR1 as SEHNR and CDR2 as FQNEAQ (reference sequence). CDR3: CASSTYQTSGGPNSYEQYV. The CDR3 DNA is TGTGCCAGCAGCACCTATCAAACTAGCGGGGGGCCGAACTCCTACGAGCAGTACGTC.

There are many counts of this clonotype. The CDR3 nucleotides read TGTGCCAGCAGTTTACAGGGAATGGGAGAAAAACTGTTTTTT. Protein sequence: CASSLQGMGEKLFF. The chain has TRBV12-3 or TRBV12-4 and TRBJ1-4, with a tentative D call TRBD1 (5 bases). The CDR3 spans 14 residues. Trimming shortened V by 2 bases and J by 8 bases, and 12 bases separated the two germline ends.

By share, this clonotype ranks as medium-sized. The chain recombines TRBV5-1 with TRBJ1-1; no reliable D call. The V gene lost 0 bases and the J gene lost 10 bases, with 7 bases spanning the gap. The germline V gene encodes CDR1 SGHRS and CDR2 YFSETQ. This CDR3 is built from 11 residues. The DNA of the CDR3 is TGCGCCAGCAGCTTGGGAGCGGGAGCTTTCTTT. Residues: CASSLGAGAFF.